The 17 T cell receptor beta chains in this list originate from one sample, sequenced in a study of T-cell reconstitution after alpha-beta-depleted transplantation in children. As it was prepared, the TCRbeta library received unique molecular identifiers. TCRdb recomputed calls from the PCR reads with MiXCR, one row per CDR3 protein. The table records 100,000 or so distinct CDR3 sequences, under 9% of them present only once. The sample was PBMCs, taken before TCRalphabeta/CD19-depleted stem cell transplant. These receptors were taken from a boy aged 2-9 years with acute lymphoblastic leukemia, due to receive a stem cell transplant.

The sample holds a few counts of this clonotype. The genes are TRBV6-2 or TRBV6-3 and TRBJ2-7, with D unclear. With 6 bases removed from V and 11 bases from J, the gap between germline ends came to 20 bases. The CDR3 is 13 residues long. Germline lookup yields CDR1 MNHEY and CDR2 SVGEGT. The CDR3 sequence: CASRLGPKGSEYF. DNA of the CDR3: TGTGCCAGCAGACTCGGCCCCAAAGGGTCGGAGTACTTC.

This clonotype was seen at least ten times. The CDR3 sequence: CASSPGHYNSPLHF. In DNA form, the CDR3 reads TGTGCCAGCAGCCCGGGACACTATAATTCACCCCTCCACTTT. This chain uses TRBV3-1 with TRBJ1-6, with D possibly TRBD1 on 6 matching bases. Trimming left V 4 bases short and J 3 bases short, with 7 bases between. This CDR3 has 14 residues. The germline gives CDR1 LGHDT, CDR2 YNNKEL (reference sequence).

This clonotype has a count of ten or more. V and J are TRBV12-3 or TRBV12-4 and TRBJ2-1; tentative D call: TRBD2 (5 bases). The germline V and J ends were trimmed by 5 bases and 3 bases, with 8 bases remaining between them. This CDR3 contains 13 residues. For the CDR3, the DNA is TGTGCCAGCAGTGGCGGGCTCTACAATGAGCAGTTCTTC. It codes for CASSGGLYNEQFF.

This clonotype was seen ten or more times. The chain uses TRBV12-3 or TRBV12-4 and TRBJ2-1; no reliable D call. The CDR3 has 12 residues. Trimming removed 3 bases at V and 7 bases at J, with 7 bases between. Here the CDR3 reads CASSFGRNEQFF. The CDR3 DNA follows: TGTGCCAGCAGTTTCGGGCGGAATGAGCAGTTCTTC.

This clonotype has at least ten counts. V usage is TRBV7-2 and J usage is TRBJ2-7, with unresolved D. Trimming pared 4 bases from V and 0 bases from J, leaving 10 bases between. This CDR3 contains 14 residues. Germline V gene data show CDR1 as SGHTA and CDR2 as FQGNSA. The chain's CDR3 is CASSSLVTSYEQYF. Here the CDR3 DNA reads TGTGCCAGCAGCTCCCTCGTAACCTCCTACGAGCAGTACTTC.

The chain has TRBV12-3 or TRBV12-4 and TRBJ2-1; TRBD2 matches 10 bases. The CDR3 has 16 amino acids. V lost 4 bases to trimming and J lost 4 bases; unmatched junction nucleotides: 7. In DNA, the CDR3 is TGTGCCAGCAGTTCTCAGCGGGGGGGCCGGTACAATGAGCAGTTCTTC. It encodes CASSSQRGGRYNEQFF.

This clonotype occurred many times. The gene calls are TRBV25-1 and TRBJ1-1, with D perhaps matching TRBD1 (5 bases). Trimming shortened V by 3 bases and J by 1 base, and 12 bases separated the two germline ends. The CDR3 consists of 15 residues. CDR1 is MGHDK, CDR2 SYGVNS, per germline. CDR3 residues: CASSDWAGPNTEAFF. DNA of the CDR3: TGTGCCAGCAGTGACTGGGCAGGGCCGAACACTGAAGCTTTCTTT.

This clonotype was seen a few times. V usage is TRBV28 and J usage is TRBJ1-2; D is undetermined. Germline CDR1 reads MDHEN; CDR2 reads SYDVKM. V lost 3 bases to trimming and J lost 8 bases, with 10 bases between them. This CDR3 spans 12 amino acids. This chain's CDR3 is CASSFPLGGYTF. CDR3 coding DNA: TGTGCCAGCAGTTTTCCCCTCGGAGGCTACACCTTC.

V and J are TRBV14 and TRBJ1-2, with a possible D match to TRBD1 (5 bases). Trimming removed 4 bases at V and 8 bases at J, with 11 bases between. CDR3 size: 12 residues. CDR1 is SGHDN and CDR2 is FVKESK in the germline V gene. Here the CDR3 reads CASSLGPRGYTF. CDR3 nucleotide sequence: TGTGCCAGCAGCCTGGGACCTCGGGGCTACACCTTC.

This clonotype was seen a few times. This chain joins TRBV11-3 and TRBJ2-5; 7 bases fit TRBD1. Germline CDR1 SGHNT, CDR2 YENEEA. Trimming removed 1 base from V and 5 bases from J; junction bases left unmatched: 10. The CDR3 length is 16 residues. DNA for the CDR3: TGTGCCAGCAGCTTAGCCGCCAGGGGGATCACGGAGACCCAGTACTTC. Protein sequence: CASSLAARGITETQYF. The full variable domain, its missing parts supplied by reference TRBV11-3 and TRBJ2-5, is EAGVVQSPRYKIIEKKQPVAFWCNPISGHNTLYWYLQNLGQGPELLIRYENEEAVDDSQLPKDRFSAERLKGVDSTLKIQPAELGDSAVYLCASSLAARGITETQYFGPGTRLLVL.

This clonotype was recorded at least ten times. The V call is TRBV3-1, the J call TRBJ2-1; D not resolved. V lost 4 bases and J 7 bases, leaving 11 bases between the germline ends. The CDR3 runs to 13 residues. CDR1 and CDR2 from the germline V gene are LGHDT and YNNKEL (reference sequence). Written as DNA, the CDR3 is TGTGCCAGCAGCCTAAACCCCGCGAATGAGCAGTTCTTC. Translated: CASSLNPANEQFF.

Many counts were recorded for this clonotype. The chain has TRBV20-1 and TRBJ2-7; D is possibly TRBD1 (6 bases). Germline-derived CDR1 and CDR2 are DFQATT and SNEGSKA (reference sequence). The CDR3 spans 13 residues. V was pared by 2 bases and J by 2 bases, with 10 bases between. The CDR3 protein is CSARLSGAYEQYF. The CDR3 nucleotides read TGCAGTGCTAGATTGTCAGGGGCCTACGAGCAGTACTTC.

This chain uses TRBV6-6 with TRBJ1-2; 7 bases line up with TRBD1. The CDR3 covers 13 residues. Unmatched junction bases numbered 3, after V lost 4 bases and J lost 4 bases. Germline V CDR1 and CDR2: MNHNY, SVGAGI (reference sequence). The CDR3 loop is CASSSDRAYGYTF. The CDR3 nucleotides read TGTGCCAGCAGTTCCGACAGGGCCTATGGCTACACCTTC.

This clonotype was recorded many times. CDR3 bases: TGTGCCAGCAGGGCCGGGGTTGGTGGCAATGAGCAGTTCTTC. This gives the protein CASRAGVGGNEQFF. The chain is built from TRBV2 and TRBJ2-1; D possibly corresponds to TRBD2 (5 bases). CDR3 size: 14 residues. Between the trimmed V and J ends, which lost 6 bases and 6 bases, there was a span of 15 bases. Germline loops: CDR1 SNHLY, CDR2 FYNNEI.

This clonotype was counted a few times. The chain is built from TRBV28 and TRBJ1-2; possibly TRBD1 for D (6 bases). Germline lookup yields CDR1 MDHEN and CDR2 SYDVKM. The V gene lost 10 bases and the J gene lost 7 bases, with 16 bases spanning the gap. The CDR3 is made up of 12 amino acids. The chain's CDR3 is CATRRGSRGYTF. The CDR3 DNA follows: TGTGCCACCCGAAGGGGGTCGCGTGGCTACACCTTC.

V is TRBV20-1 and J is TRBJ2-2; D remains ambiguous. This CDR3 region has 14 residues. CDR1 DFQATT and CDR2 SNEGSKA come from the germline V gene (reference sequence). V gave up 5 bases and J gave up 6 bases, with 16 bases separating them. The DNA of the CDR3 is TGCAGTGCTCGGATACCCGCACAGCCCGGGGAGCTGTTTTTT. This translates into CSARIPAQPGELFF.

In its sample, this clonotype was seen a few times. The V and J genes are TRBV7-9 and TRBJ1-2; D possibly corresponds to TRBD1 (5 bases). Germline V lookup: CDR1 SEHNR, CDR2 FQNEAQ (reference sequence). Deletions cut 5 bases from V and 2 bases from J, with 18 bases between. The CDR3 loop spans 16 amino acids. The CDR3 loop reads CASSLLGGGWNYGYTF. The CDR3, as DNA: TGTGCCAGCAGCCTCCTTGGGGGAGGATGGAACTATGGCTACACCTTC.